This T cell receptor beta chain emerged from a study of blood T cell repertoires in COVID-19. On the study more broadly: Material from acute and convalescent COVID-19 was sourced from the United States, Italy and Spain. The cDNA or gDNA used as material had been derived from T cells, B-cell-depleted T cells, or PBMCs.

In the original processing: Amplification with reference gene primers provided the estimates of nucleated cell counts. The assay was immunoSEQ multiplex PCR, and TCRdb's table has in-frame clones only and misses some. V and J calls and clone size are copied from that table; D and trimming were computed from the DNA. The data contain tens of thousands of clones, about 86% of them singletons. Trimming cost V 2 bases and J 5 bases, with 16 bases left between them. This CDR3 comprises 15 residues. The germline V gene encodes CDR1 SGHRS and CDR2 YFSETQ. This sequence joins TRBV5-1 and TRBJ1-1; tentatively, D is TRBD1 (5 bases). Specimen: peripheral blood. The receptor was isolated from a woman older than 75 with acute or convalescent COVID-19. CDR3 loop: CASSFRGSLGTEAFF. The CDR3 nucleotides read TGCGCCAGCAGCTTTCGGGGGTCCCTTGGGACTGAAGCTTTCTTT.